These 2 T cell receptor beta chains share one sample of origin, sequenced in a study of T cell responses to AZD1222 COVID-19 vaccine. Sequencing was performed with immunoSEQ multiplex PCR; in TCRdb, only in-frame clones are kept and a portion is missing. Among about 130,000 clones listed, 90% were seen once. The sequencing here drew on peripheral blood, taken on day 0 of AZD1222 vaccination. Receptor source: an adult in good health.

V usage is TRBV18 and J usage is TRBJ1-6; D may be TRBD1 (6 bases). Trimming left V 3 bases short and J 7 bases short, with 13 bases between. This CDR3 has 15 amino acids. Germline CDR1 and CDR2: KGHSH and LQKENI. CDR3: CASSPRQAANSPLHF. As DNA, the CDR3 is TGTGCCAGCTCACCGAGACAGGCAGCGAATTCACCCCTCCACTTT. The complete variable domain, with remaining parts taken from reference TRBV18 and TRBJ1-6, reads NAGVMQNPRHLVRRRGQEARLRCSPMKGHSHVYWYRQLPEEGLKFMVYLQKENIIDESGMPKERFSAEFPKEGPSILRIQQVVRGDSAAYFCASSPRQAANSPLHFGNGTRLTVT.

J is TRBJ1-4 and V is TRBV9; the D gene is possibly TRBD1 (6 bases). This CDR3 contains 15 residues. Trimming shortened V by 3 bases and J by 6 bases, and 15 bases separated the two germline ends. Per the germline V gene, CDR1 is SGDLS and CDR2 is YYNGEE. The CDR3 loop reads CASSEQGTGYEKLFF. The CDR3 nucleotides read TGTGCCAGCAGCGAACAGGGTACGGGGTATGAAAAACTGTTTTTT.